This T cell receptor beta chain came from a study of vaccination and CD4 T cells after COVID-19. Study as a whole: Post-vaccine sampling followed dose two by a median approximately 70 days (range 14 to 241). Study-wide results and caveats: 304 of 307 vaccine-specific clones from convalescent patients were spike mono-reactive.

An Oncomine TCR Beta short-read assay was used to sequence the DNA from cultured CD4+ T cells. TCRdb reanalysed the PCR reads using MiXCR and keeps one entry per CDR3 protein. The sample includes approximately 20,000 distinct CDR3 sequences, roughly 60% seen only once; the top ten take more than 20%. The treatment denotes: roughly 11-day PBMC culture with coronavirus spike peptide pools or control peptides (ViraFEST assay). After expanding antigen-specific T cells with peptide pools, ViraFEST sequenced their TCRs. On days 3 and 7, half the medium was swapped for fresh IL-2-containing medium. As for this clonotype: Its antigen is not identified.

V gave up 4 bases and J gave up 7 bases, with 12 bases separating them. CDR1 and CDR2 (germline): KGHDR, SFDVKD. The CDR3 is made up of 13 amino acids. The TCR was taken from a human donor who received a COVID-19 vaccine. The chain carries TRBV24-1 and TRBJ1-1; D not certain. The sample in question was CD4+ T cells from blood, cultured in vitro, obtained before SARS-CoV-2 vaccination. The CDR3 DNA reads as TGTGCCACCAGTGACCCACGGGGAGTTGAAGCTTTCTTT. Protein: CATSDPRGVEAFF.